This T cell receptor beta chain was recovered during a study of molecular identifiers for immune sequencing clone quantification. The CDR3 has 16 residues. V was clipped by 1 base and J by 4 bases, with 14 bases between them. In germline, CDR1 is SNHLY, CDR2 FYNNEI. Concerning this clonotype itself: Being one base from a much bigger clone, this may be a read error.

TCRdb reprocessed the PCR reads with MiXCR, giving one entry per CDR3 protein. The profile covers some 320,000 distinct CDR3 sequences, with about 22% appearing a single time and about 0.79% taken by the ten largest. Input material: naive CD8+ T cells from blood, with Jurkat cell RNA spiked in. The subset here: FACS-sorted CD8+CD4-CCR7+CD45RA+ naive T cells. This receptor was obtained from a human donor in good health. Some libraries in this study had Jurkat cell RNA spiked in. The chain is built from TRBV2 and TRBJ2-1; D possibly corresponds to TRBD1 (6 bases). The CDR3 DNA reads as TGTGCCAGCAGTGAAGAGACAGGACAGAAGTACAATGAGCAGTTCTTC. Translated, it gives CASSEETGQKYNEQFF. The complete variable domain, with remaining parts taken from reference TRBV2 and TRBJ2-1, reads EPEVTQTPSHQVTQMGQEVILRCVPISNHLYFYWYRQILGQKVEFLVSFYNNEISEKSEIFDDQFSVERPDGSNFTLKIRSTKLEDSAMYFCASSEETGQKYNEQFFGPGTRLTVL.